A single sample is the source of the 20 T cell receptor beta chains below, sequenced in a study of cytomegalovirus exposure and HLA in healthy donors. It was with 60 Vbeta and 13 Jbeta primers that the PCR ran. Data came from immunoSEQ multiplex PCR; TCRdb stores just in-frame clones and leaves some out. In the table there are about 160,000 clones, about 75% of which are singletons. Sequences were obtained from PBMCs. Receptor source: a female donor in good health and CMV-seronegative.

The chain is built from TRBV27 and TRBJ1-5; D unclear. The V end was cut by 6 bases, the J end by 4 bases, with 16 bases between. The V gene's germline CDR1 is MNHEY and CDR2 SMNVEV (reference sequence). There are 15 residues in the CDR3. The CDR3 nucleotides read TGTGCCAGCAGCTTGGGCAACAAGGCAAATCAGCCCCAGCATTTT. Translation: CASSLGNKANQPQHF.

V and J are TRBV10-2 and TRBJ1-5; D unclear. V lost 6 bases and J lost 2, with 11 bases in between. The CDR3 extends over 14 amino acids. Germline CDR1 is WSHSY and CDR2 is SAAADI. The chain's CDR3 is CASRPPGGNQPQHF. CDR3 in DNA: TGCGCCAGCAGGCCCCCCGGAGGCAATCAGCCCCAGCATTTT.

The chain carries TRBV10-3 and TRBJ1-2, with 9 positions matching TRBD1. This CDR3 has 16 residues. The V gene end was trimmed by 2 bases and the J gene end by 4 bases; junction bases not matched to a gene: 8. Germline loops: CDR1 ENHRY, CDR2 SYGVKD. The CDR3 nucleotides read TGTGCCATCAGTGAGAGGGGGACAGGGATCCCCTATGGCTACACCTTC. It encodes CAISERGTGIPYGYTF.

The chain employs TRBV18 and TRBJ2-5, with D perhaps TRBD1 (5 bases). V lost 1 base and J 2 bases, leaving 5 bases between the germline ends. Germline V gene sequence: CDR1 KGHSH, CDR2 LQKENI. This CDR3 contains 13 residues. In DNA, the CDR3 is TGTGCCAGCTCACCACAGGGGCAAGAGACCCAGTACTTC. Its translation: CASSPQGQETQYF.

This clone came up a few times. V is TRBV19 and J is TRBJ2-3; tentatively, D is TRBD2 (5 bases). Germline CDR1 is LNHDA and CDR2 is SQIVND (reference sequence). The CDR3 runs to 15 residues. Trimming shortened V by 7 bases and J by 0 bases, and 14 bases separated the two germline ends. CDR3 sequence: CASTGGLSSTDTQYF. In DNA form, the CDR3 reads TGTGCCAGTACTGGCGGACTCTCTAGCACAGATACGCAGTATTTT.

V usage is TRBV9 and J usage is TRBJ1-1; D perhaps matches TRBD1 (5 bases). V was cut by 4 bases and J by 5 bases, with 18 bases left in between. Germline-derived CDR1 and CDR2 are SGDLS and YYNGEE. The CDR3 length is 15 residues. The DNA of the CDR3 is TGTGCCAGCAGCCCCCTCGGCAGGGAGGGTACTGAAGCTTTCTTT. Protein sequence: CASSPLGREGTEAFF.

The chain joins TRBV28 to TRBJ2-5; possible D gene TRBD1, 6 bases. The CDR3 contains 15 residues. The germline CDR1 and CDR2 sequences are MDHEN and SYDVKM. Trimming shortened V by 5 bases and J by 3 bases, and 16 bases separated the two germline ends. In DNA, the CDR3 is TGTGCCAGCAGTCCACCCCGAAGGGGGAAAGAGACCCAGTACTTC. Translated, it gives CASSPPRRGKETQYF.

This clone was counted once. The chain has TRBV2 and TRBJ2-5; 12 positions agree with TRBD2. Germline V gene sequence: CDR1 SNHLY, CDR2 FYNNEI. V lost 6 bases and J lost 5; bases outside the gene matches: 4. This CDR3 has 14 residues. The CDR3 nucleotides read TGTGCCAGCAGGAGGGGACTAGCGGGTGAGACCCAGTACTTC. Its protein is CASRRGLAGETQYF.

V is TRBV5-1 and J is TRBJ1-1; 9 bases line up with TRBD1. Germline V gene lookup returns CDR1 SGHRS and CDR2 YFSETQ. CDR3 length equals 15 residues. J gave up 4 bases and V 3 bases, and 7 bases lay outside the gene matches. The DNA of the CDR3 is TGCGCCAGCAGCTGGGGCGCGACAGGGGGCACTGAAGCTTTCTTT. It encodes CASSWGATGGTEAFF.

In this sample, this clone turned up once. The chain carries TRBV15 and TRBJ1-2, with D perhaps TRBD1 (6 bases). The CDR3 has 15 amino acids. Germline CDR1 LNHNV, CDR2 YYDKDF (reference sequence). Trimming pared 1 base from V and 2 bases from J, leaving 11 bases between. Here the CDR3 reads CATSRVRGNNYGYTF. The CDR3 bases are TGTGCCACCAGCAGAGTCAGGGGAAACAACTATGGCTACACCTTC. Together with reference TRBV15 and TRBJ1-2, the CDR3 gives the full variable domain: DAMVIQNPRYQVTQFGKPVTLSCSQTLNHNVMYWYQQKSSQAPKLLFHYYDKDFNNEADTPDNFQSRRPNTSFCFLDIRSPGLGDTAMYLCATSRVRGNNYGYTFGSGTRLTVV.

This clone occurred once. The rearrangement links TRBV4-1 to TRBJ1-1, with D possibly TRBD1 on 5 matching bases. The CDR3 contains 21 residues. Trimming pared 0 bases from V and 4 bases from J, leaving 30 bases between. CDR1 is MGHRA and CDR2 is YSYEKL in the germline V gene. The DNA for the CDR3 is TGCGCCAGCAGCCAAGAAGGTAAAGATGACCTGGGGCTGGTCGGGGGCACTGAAGCTTTCTTT. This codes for CASSQEGKDDLGLVGGTEAFF.

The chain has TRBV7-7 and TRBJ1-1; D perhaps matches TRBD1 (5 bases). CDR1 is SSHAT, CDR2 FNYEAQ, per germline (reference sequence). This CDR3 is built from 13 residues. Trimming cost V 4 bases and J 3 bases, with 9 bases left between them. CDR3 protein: CASSSDRYTEAFF. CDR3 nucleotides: TGTGCCAGCAGCTCAGACAGATACACTGAAGCTTTCTTT.

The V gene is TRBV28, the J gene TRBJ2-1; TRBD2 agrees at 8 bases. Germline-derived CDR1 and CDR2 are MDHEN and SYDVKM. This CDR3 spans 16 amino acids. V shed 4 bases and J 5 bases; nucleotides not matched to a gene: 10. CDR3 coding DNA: TGTGCCAGCAGTTCTCCCCCGGGAGGGTTCCACAATGAGCAGTTCTTC. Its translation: CASSSPPGGFHNEQFF.

The DNA for the CDR3 is TGTGCCAGCAGTCCCCGGGAGCGGGAGGGCCGGGAGACCCAGTACTTC. Translating gives CASSPREREGRETQYF. The chain carries TRBV27 and TRBJ2-5; 10 nucleotides align to TRBD2. Germline-derived CDR1 and CDR2 are MNHEY and SMNVEV (reference sequence). The length of the CDR3 is 16 residues. J gave up 5 bases and V 5 bases, and 11 bases lay outside the gene matches.

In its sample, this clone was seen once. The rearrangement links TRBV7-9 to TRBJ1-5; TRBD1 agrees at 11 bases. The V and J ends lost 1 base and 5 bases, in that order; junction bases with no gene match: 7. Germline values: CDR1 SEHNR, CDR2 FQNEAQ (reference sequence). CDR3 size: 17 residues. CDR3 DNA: TGTGCCAGCAGCTTAGGTGGTTGGACAGGGGGCGATCAGCCCCAGCATTTT. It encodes CASSLGGWTGGDQPQHF.

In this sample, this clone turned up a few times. The CDR3 loop is CASSVTGEQFF. The CDR3 coding sequence is TGTGCCAGTAGTGTTACGGGTGAGCAGTTCTTC. This chain uses TRBV19 with TRBJ2-1; D remains unclear. The CDR3 spans 11 residues. With 5 bases removed from V and 9 bases from J, the gap between germline ends came to 8 bases. Germline assignment: CDR1 LNHDA and CDR2 SQIVND (reference sequence). The full variable domain, its missing parts supplied by reference TRBV19 and TRBJ2-1, is DGGITQSPKYLFRKEGQNVTLSCEQNLNHDAMYWYRQDPGQGLRLIYYSQIVNDFQKGDIAEGYSVSREKKESFPLTVTSAQKNPTAFYLCASSVTGEQFFGPGTRLTVL.

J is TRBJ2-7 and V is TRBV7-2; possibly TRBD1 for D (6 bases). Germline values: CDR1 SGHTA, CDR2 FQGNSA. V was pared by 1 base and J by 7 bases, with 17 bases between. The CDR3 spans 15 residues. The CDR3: CASSLDGQGPGEQYF. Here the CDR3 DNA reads TGTGCCAGCAGCTTAGATGGCCAGGGGCCAGGGGAGCAGTACTTC.

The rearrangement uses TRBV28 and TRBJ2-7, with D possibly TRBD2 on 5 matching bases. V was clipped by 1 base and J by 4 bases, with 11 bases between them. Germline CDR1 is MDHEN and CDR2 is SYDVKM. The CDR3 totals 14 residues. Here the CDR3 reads CASSLSGITYEQYF. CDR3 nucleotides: TGTGCCAGCAGTTTATCCGGGATTACTTACGAGCAGTACTTC.

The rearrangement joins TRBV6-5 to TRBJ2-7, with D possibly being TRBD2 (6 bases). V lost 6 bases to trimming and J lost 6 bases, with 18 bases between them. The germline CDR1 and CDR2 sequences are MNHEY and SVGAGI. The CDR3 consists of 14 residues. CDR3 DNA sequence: TGTGCCAGCAGCCTAGCGCTCGGTGTGAGCGAGCAGTACTTC. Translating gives CASSLALGVSEQYF.

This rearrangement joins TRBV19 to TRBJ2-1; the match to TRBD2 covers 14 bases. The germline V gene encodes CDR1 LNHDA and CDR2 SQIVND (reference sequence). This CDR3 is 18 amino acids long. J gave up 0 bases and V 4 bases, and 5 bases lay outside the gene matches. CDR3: CASSRGLAGVSSYNEQFF. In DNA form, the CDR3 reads TGTGCCAGTAGTAGGGGACTAGCGGGGGTAAGCTCCTACAATGAGCAGTTCTTC.